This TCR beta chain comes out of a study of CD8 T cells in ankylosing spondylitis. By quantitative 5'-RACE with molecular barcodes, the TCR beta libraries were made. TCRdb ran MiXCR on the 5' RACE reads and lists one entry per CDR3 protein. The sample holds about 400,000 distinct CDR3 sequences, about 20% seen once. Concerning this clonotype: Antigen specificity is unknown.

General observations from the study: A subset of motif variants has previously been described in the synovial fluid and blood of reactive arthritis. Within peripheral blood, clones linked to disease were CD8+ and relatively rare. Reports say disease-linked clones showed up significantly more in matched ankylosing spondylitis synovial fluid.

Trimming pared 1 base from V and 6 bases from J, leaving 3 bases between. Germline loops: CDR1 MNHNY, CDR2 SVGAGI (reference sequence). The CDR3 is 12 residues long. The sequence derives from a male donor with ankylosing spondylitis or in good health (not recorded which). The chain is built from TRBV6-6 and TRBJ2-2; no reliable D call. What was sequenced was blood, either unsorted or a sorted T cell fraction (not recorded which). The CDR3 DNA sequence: TGTGCCAGCAGTTACTTTCCCGGGGAGCTGTTTTTT. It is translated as CASSYFPGELFF.